The 17 T cell receptor beta chains in this list originate from one sample, sequenced in a study of OX40 agonist ivuxolimab in advanced cancers. Sequenced by immunoSEQ multiplex PCR; TCRdb stores in-frame clones only, minus some. In the table there are around 97,000 clones, roughly 80% of which are singletons. Sequenced material: CD4+ or CD8+ T cells sorted from blood, taken in a trial of the OX40 agonist ivuxolimab. These receptors were collected from an adult with an advanced solid tumor such as melanoma, head and neck, liver or kidney cancer.

V is TRBV4-2 and J is TRBJ2-5; 9 bases are a match to TRBD2. CDR1 is LGHNA, CDR2 YNFKEQ, per germline. The V and J ends lost 0 bases and 5 bases, in that order; junction bases with no gene match: 7. The CDR3 length is 16 residues. The CDR3 DNA follows: TGTGCCAGCAGCCAAGATGAGTTAGCGGGAGTTGAGACCCAGTACTTC. This gives the protein CASSQDELAGVETQYF.

The chain is built from TRBV6-5 and TRBJ2-7, with a weak D call TRBD1 (6 bases). Germline V CDR1 and CDR2: MNHEY, SVGAGI. This CDR3 has 15 amino acids. V was clipped by 0 bases and J by 0 bases, with 9 bases between them. Here the CDR3 reads CASSYSQGPSYEQYF. CDR3 sequence (DNA): TGTGCCAGCAGTTACTCGCAGGGGCCCTCCTACGAGCAGTACTTC.

The chain employs TRBV7-9 and TRBJ1-2; TRBD1 might be the D (6 bases). This CDR3 is built from 14 residues. CDR1 SEHNR and CDR2 FQNEAQ come from the germline V gene (reference sequence). The germline V and J ends were trimmed by 6 bases and 1 base, with 12 bases remaining between them. The CDR3 nucleotides read TGTGCCAGCAGAGCGTGGACAGATAACTATGGCTACACCTTC. It codes for CASRAWTDNYGYTF. The whole variable domain, remainder taken from reference TRBV7-9 and TRBJ1-2, is DTGVSQNPRHKITKRGQNVTFRCDPISEHNRLYWYRQTLGQGPEFLTYFQNEAQLEKSRLLSDRFSAERPKGSFSTLEIQRTEQGDSAMYLCASRAWTDNYGYTFGSGTRLTVV.

V usage is TRBV7-9 and J usage is TRBJ2-1; perhaps TRBD2 as D (6 bases). Germline V gene data show CDR1 as SEHNR and CDR2 as FQNEAQ (reference sequence). The V and J ends lost 2 bases and 5 bases respectively, with 13 bases between them. The CDR3 has 15 residues. In nucleotides, the CDR3 is TGTGCCAGCAGCTTAAGCGGGCGTGGCGACAATGAGCAGTTCTTC. It yields the protein CASSLSGRGDNEQFF.

The chain couples TRBV5-1 to TRBJ2-2; the match to TRBD2 covers 16 bases. The germline V gene has CDR1 SGHRS and CDR2 YFSETQ. V shed 6 bases and J 4 bases; nucleotides not matched to a gene: 12. The CDR3 length is 19 residues. As DNA, the CDR3 is TGCGCCAGCATCCCCCGGGCAGGGACTAGCGGGAGGGGCACCGGGGAGCTGTTTTTT. Amino acids: CASIPRAGTSGRGTGELFF.

V usage is TRBV7-2 and J usage is TRBJ2-7; D gene ambiguous. This CDR3 region has 13 residues. V gave up 3 bases and J gave up 3 bases, with 9 bases separating them. Germline V lookup: CDR1 SGHTA, CDR2 FQGNSA. As DNA, the CDR3 is TGTGCCAGCAGCTTTCAAGCTAACTACGAGCAGTACTTC. The encoded protein is CASSFQANYEQYF.

This chain joins TRBV11-2 and TRBJ2-3, with a tentative D call TRBD2 (5 bases). V lost 0 bases and J 1 base, leaving 8 bases between the germline ends. The germline gives CDR1 SGHAT, CDR2 FQNNGV. This CDR3 is 15 amino acids long. CDR3 DNA sequence: TGTGCCAGCAGCTTAGAACGGACTGGCACAGATACGCAGTATTTT. This gives the protein CASSLERTGTDTQYF.

The genes are TRBV5-6 and TRBJ1-1, with D possibly matching TRBD1 (5 bases). Trimming took 1 base from V and 1 from J, leaving 11 bases between them. CDR1 and CDR2 from the germline V gene are SGHDT and YYEEEE. This CDR3 is built from 15 residues. The CDR3 nucleotides read TGTGCCAGCAGCTTGTTACAGGTGGCGAACACTGAAGCTTTCTTT. It encodes CASSLLQVANTEAFF. The variable domain in full, completed from reference TRBV5-6 and TRBJ1-1, reads DAGVTQSPTHLIKTRGQQVTLRCSPKSGHDTVSWYQQALGQGPQFIFQYYEEEERQRGNFPDRFSGHQFPNYSSELNVNALLLGDSALYLCASSLLQVANTEAFFGQGTRLTVV.

The V and J genes are TRBV7-3 and TRBJ1-1; unclear D gene. The CDR3 contains 13 residues. V lost 0 bases and J 5 bases, leaving 7 bases between the germline ends. Per germline, CDR1 SGHTA and CDR2 FQGTGA. CDR3 in DNA: TGTGCCAGCAGCTTAACTGAGGGAACTGAAGCTTTCTTT. Residues: CASSLTEGTEAFF.

This clone has just a few counts. The chain carries TRBV27 and TRBJ2-7; D may be TRBD1 (6 bases). The CDR3 consists of 12 residues. V was pared by 8 bases and J by 1 base, with 9 bases between. CDR1 is MNHEY, CDR2 SMNVEV, per germline (reference sequence). CDR3 in amino acids: CASPGQSYEQYF. The CDR3 DNA reads TGTGCCAGCCCTGGACAGTCCTACGAGCAGTACTTC.

The V call is TRBV6-6, the J call TRBJ2-1; 10 bases map to TRBD1. Germline assignment: CDR1 MNHNY and CDR2 SVGAGI (reference sequence). Trimming at V came to 2 bases and at J to 7 bases, leaving 5 bases not matched to a gene. The CDR3 consists of 15 residues. The chain's CDR3 is CASSYRDRGGNEQFF. The CDR3 region has the DNA TGTGCCAGCAGTTACCGGGACAGGGGTGGGAATGAGCAGTTCTTC.

The chain combines TRBV2 with TRBJ2-7; D call uncertain. The CDR3 extends over 12 amino acids. Germline CDR1 reads SNHLY; CDR2 reads FYNNEI. V gave up 6 bases and J gave up 0 bases, with 6 bases separating them. The CDR3 coding sequence is TGTGCCAGCAGCCTCAGCTCCTACGAGCAGTACTTC. As protein: CASSLSSYEQYF.

The V gene is TRBV5-1, the J gene TRBJ2-3; D possibly corresponds to TRBD1 (6 bases). V was shortened by 5 bases and J by 2 bases, with 15 bases between the two germline ends. CDR1 SGHRS and CDR2 YFSETQ come from the germline V gene. The CDR3 is 15 residues long. The CDR3, as DNA: TGCGCCAGCAGTCGAGCTGGGACATCCACAGATACGCAGTATTTT. This gives the protein CASSRAGTSTDTQYF.

This chain joins TRBV5-4 and TRBJ2-3; D remains unclear. This CDR3 is 12 amino acids long. Looked up from germline, CDR1 is SGHNT and CDR2 is YYREEE (reference sequence). The germline V and J ends were trimmed by 0 bases and 7 bases, with 6 bases remaining between them. The DNA for the CDR3 is TGTGCCAGCAGCTTGGGGCCTAATACGCAGTATTTT. It yields the protein CASSLGPNTQYF.

The rearrangement joins TRBV6-1 to TRBJ1-2; D gene unclear. CDR1 is MNHNS and CDR2 is SASEGT in the germline V gene. This CDR3 region has 13 residues. Trimming took off 8 bases at V and 2 bases at J, with 12 bases between the two ends. CDR3 DNA: TGTGCCAGCGAGGCCCTTTTAAACTATGGCTACACCTTC. It is translated as CASEALLNYGYTF.

This sequence joins TRBV7-2 and TRBJ1-3; 7 bases are a match to TRBD1. CDR1 and CDR2 from the germline V gene are SGHTA and FQGNSA. The CDR3 is 15 residues long. V dropped 1 base and J dropped 4; count of bases not matched to a gene: 4. CDR3 in DNA: TGTGCCAGCAGCTTAGATAAGGGGGCCGGAAACACCATATATTTT. Translating gives CASSLDKGAGNTIYF.

This clone was counted between two and nine times. The identical CDR3 is also encoded by other nucleotide sequences in the sample. The CDR3 sequence: CASSYGQGRGYTF. The CDR3 DNA is TGTGCCAGCAGTTACGGGCAGGGAAGAGGCTACACCTTC. The J gene is TRBJ1-2, the V gene TRBV6-5; possible D gene TRBD1, 5 bases. CDR1 is MNHEY and CDR2 is SVGAGI in the germline V gene. V lost 2 bases and J lost 8, with 12 bases in between. This CDR3 comprises 13 residues.